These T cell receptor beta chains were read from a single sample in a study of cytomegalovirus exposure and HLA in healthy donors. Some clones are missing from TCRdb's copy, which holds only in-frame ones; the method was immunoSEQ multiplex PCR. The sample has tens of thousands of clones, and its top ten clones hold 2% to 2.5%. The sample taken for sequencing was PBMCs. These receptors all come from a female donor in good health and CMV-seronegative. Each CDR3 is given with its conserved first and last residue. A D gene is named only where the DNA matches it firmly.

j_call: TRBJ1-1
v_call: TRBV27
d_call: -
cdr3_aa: CASSLLEEAGEAFF
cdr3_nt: TGTGCCAGCAGTTTATTAGAGGAGGCGGGTGAAGCTTTCTTT

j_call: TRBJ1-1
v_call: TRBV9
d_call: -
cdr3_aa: CASSVVGEGTEAFF
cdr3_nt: TGTGCCAGCAGCGTAGTAGGCGAGGGCACTGAAGCTTTCTTT

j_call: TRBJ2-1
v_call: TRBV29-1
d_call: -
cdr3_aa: CSVEGIFGRGLASSYNEQFF
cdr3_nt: TGCAGCGTTGAAGGAATTTTTGGGCGTGGTCTAGCGAGCTCCTACAATGAGCAGTTCTTC

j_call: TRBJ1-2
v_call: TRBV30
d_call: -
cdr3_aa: CAWVGGYGYTF
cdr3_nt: TGTGCCTGGGTGGGGGGGTATGGCTACACCTTC

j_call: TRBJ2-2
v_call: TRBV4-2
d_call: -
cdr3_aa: CASSQEGGEIGTGELFF
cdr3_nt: TGTGCCAGCAGCCAAGAAGGCGGGGAGATAGGGACCGGGGAGCTGTTTTTT

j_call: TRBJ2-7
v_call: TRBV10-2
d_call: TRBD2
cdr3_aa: CASSEGLADSYEQYF
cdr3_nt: TGCGCCAGCAGTGAGGGACTAGCGGATTCCTACGAGCAGTACTTC

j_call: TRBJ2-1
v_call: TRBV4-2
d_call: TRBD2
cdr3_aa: CASSQGPGLAGGGNEQFF
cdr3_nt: TGTGCCAGCAGCCAAGGACCGGGACTAGCGGGAGGAGGCAATGAGCAGTTCTTC

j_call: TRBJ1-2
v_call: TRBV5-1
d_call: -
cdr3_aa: CASSLAEGRGYGYTF
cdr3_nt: TGCGCCAGCAGCTTGGCCGAGGGAAGAGGCTATGGCTACACCTTC

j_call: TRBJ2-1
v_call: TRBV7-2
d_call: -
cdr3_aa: CASSLYDRSTYNEQFF
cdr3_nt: TGTGCCAGCAGCTTATATGACAGGAGCACCTACAATGAGCAGTTCTTC

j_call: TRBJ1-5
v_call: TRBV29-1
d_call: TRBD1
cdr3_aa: CSVQGARNQPQHF
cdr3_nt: TGCAGCGTCCAGGGGGCTCGCAATCAGCCCCAGCATTTT

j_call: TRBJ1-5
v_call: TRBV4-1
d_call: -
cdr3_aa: CASSLLVGGRNQPQHF
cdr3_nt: TGCGCCAGCAGCCTCCTCGTAGGAGGGCGGAATCAGCCCCAGCATTTT

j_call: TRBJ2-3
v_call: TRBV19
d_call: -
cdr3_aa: CASSIPIGGLGDTQYF
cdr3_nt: TGTGCCAGTAGTATCCCCATTGGAGGGCTTGGAGATACGCAGTATTTT

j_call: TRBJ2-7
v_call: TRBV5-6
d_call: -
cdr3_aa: CASSFWGSSYEQYF
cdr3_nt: TGTGCCAGCAGCTTTTGGGGCAGCTCCTACGAGCAGTACTTC

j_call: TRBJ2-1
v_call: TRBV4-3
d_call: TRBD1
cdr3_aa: CASSQTTGSYNEQFF
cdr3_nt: TGCGCCAGCAGCCAAACGACAGGGAGCTACAATGAGCAGTTCTTC

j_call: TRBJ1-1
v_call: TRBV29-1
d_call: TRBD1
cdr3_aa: CSGGTGGDTEDFF
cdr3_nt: TGCAGCGGTGGGACAGGGGGCGACACTGAAGATTTCTTT

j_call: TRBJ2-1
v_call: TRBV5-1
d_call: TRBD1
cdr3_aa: CASSLSTGATYNEQFF
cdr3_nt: TGCGCCAGCAGCTTGTCGACAGGGGCCACCTACAATGAGCAGTTCTTC

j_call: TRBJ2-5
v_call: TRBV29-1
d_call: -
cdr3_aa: CSGMKVGIQETQYF
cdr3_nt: TGCAGCGGGATGAAGGTCGGGATACAAGAGACCCAGTACTTC

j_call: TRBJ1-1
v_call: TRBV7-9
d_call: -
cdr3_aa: CASSSREENTEAFF
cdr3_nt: TGTGCCAGCAGCTCCAGGGAAGAGAACACTGAAGCTTTCTTT

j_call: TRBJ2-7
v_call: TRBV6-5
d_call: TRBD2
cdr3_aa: CASRGVSGSHYEQYF
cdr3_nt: TGTGCCAGCAGGGGGGTTAGCGGGTCCCACTACGAGCAGTACTTC

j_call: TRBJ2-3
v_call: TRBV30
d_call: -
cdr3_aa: CAWGRSDTQYF
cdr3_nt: TGTGCCTGGGGGAGGTCAGATACGCAGTATTTT

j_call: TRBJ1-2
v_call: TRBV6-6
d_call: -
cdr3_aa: CASTDNNYGYTF
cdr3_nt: TGTGCCAGCACCGACAACAACTATGGCTACACCTTC

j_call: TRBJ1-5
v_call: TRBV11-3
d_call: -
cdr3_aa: CASSLGGQGSNQPQHF
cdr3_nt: TGTGCCAGCAGCTTAGGTGGGCAGGGTAGCAATCAGCCCCAGCATTTT

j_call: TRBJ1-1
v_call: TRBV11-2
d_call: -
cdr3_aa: CASSLGWSPRAFF
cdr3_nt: TGTGCCAGCAGCTTAGGGTGGTCCCCCAGAGCTTTCTTT

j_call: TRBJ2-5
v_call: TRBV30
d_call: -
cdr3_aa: CAWSPQYQETQYF
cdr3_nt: TGTGCCTGGAGCCCCCAGTACCAAGAGACCCAGTACTTC